The 7 T cell receptor beta chains presented below share a single source sample, sequenced in a study of blood T cell repertoires in COVID-19. The method was immunoSEQ multiplex PCR; TCRdb's version includes in-frame clones alone and lacks a portion of them. This sample has fewer than 200,000 clones, with 60% to 80% found just once. Sequencing was performed on peripheral blood. These TCRs come from a man aged 70-80 years with acute or convalescent COVID-19.

The chain is built from TRBV28 and TRBJ2-1; 11 nucleotides agree with TRBD2. V lost 4 bases and J lost 2; bases outside the gene matches: 10. The length of the CDR3 is 18 residues. Germline CDR1 is MDHEN and CDR2 is SYDVKM. The CDR3 DNA is TGTGCCAGCAGTTCTCTAGCGGGAGGTAAGAGAGCCTACAATGAGCAGTTCTTC. Translating it yields CASSSLAGGKRAYNEQFF.

This clone was recorded many times. The V gene is TRBV6-6, the J gene TRBJ1-1; D is uncertain. The CDR3 runs 13 residues. The germline V gene encodes CDR1 MNHNY and CDR2 SVGAGI (reference sequence). With 3 bases removed from V and 1 base from J, the gap between germline ends came to 6 bases. DNA for the CDR3: TGTGCCAGCAGTTATCGGGGGAACACTGAAGCTTTCTTT. This codes for CASSYRGNTEAFF.

The chain has TRBV18 and TRBJ1-3; no reliable D call. CDR3 length: 17 amino acids. The ends were cut back, 3 bases at V and 0 bases at J, with 15 bases in the middle. Germline-derived CDR1 and CDR2 are KGHSH and LQKENI. The CDR3 region is CASSPTLNEDSGNTIYF. The CDR3 bases are TGTGCCAGCTCACCGACTTTGAACGAGGACTCTGGAAACACCATATATTTT.

The gene calls are TRBV7-8 and TRBJ2-2, with 8 bases identical to TRBD2. J lost 6 bases, V lost 10 bases, and 10 bases had no gene match. Germline assignment: CDR1 SGHVS and CDR2 FQNEAQ. The CDR3 runs to 14 residues. The CDR3 nucleotides are TGTGCCACGCTTAGCGGGATAAGCGCCGGGGAGCTGTTTTTT. Protein: CATLSGISAGELFF.

The chain combines TRBV24-1 with TRBJ2-3; weak D call: TRBD2 (5 bases). CDR1 and CDR2 (germline): KGHDR, SFDVKD. The CDR3 consists of 16 residues. Trimming took off 8 bases at V and 6 bases at J, with 23 bases between the two ends. The CDR3 sequence is CATINARLSTGDTQYF. The CDR3, as DNA: TGTGCCACCATCAATGCGAGACTATCGACCGGGGATACGCAGTATTTT.

The chain is built from TRBV3-1 (or the pseudogene TRBV3-2) and TRBJ1-3; 7 positions match TRBD1. With 1 base clipped from V and 0 bases from J, the junction kept 3 bases outside the gene matches. CDR3 length: 16 residues. Germline CDR1 is LGHDT and CDR2 is YNNKEL (reference sequence). The CDR3 DNA is TGTGCCAGCAGCCAAGGACAGGGCTACTCTGGAAACACCATATATTTT. Protein product: CASSQGQGYSGNTIYF.

The V and J genes are TRBV5-1 and TRBJ1-4; D is perhaps TRBD1 (6 bases). The V end lost 4 bases, the J end lost 0 bases, and 16 bases lay between the germline ends. CDR3 length equals 17 residues. CDR1 and CDR2 from the germline V gene are SGHRS and YFSETQ. In nucleotides, the CDR3 is TGCGCCAGCAGCCTAACGCCAGGGGCTGCAACTAATGAAAAACTGTTTTTT. It encodes CASSLTPGAATNEKLFF. Full variable domain (rest looked up from reference TRBV5-1 and TRBJ1-4): KAGVTQTPRYLIKTRGQQVTLSCSPISGHRSVSWYQQTPGQGLQFLFEYFSETQRNKGNFPGRFSGRQFSNSRSEMNVSTLELGDSALYLCASSLTPGAATNEKLFFGSGTQLSVL.